The present T cell receptor (beta chain) was sequenced within a study of T cells expressing NK-cell markers. Study overall: Sorted CD3+CD56-NKG2C+, CD3+CD56+NKG2C- and CD3+CD56+NKG2C+ T cells were the source of the TCR beta repertoires.

With the 5' RACE reads reprocessed, TCRdb shows one record per CDR3 protein and no DNA. The sample table includes around 470,000 distinct CDR3 sequences. With respect to this clonotype: The antigen is undetermined.

Study-level results: These clonotypes also led the CD3+CD56-NKG2C+ fraction in a handful of donors. Dominant NKG2C+ clonotypes in five to seven donors made up roughly 1.0-8% of CD8+ T cells.

Germline assignment: CDR1 SGHRS and CDR2 YFSETQ. The length of the CDR3 is 17 residues. The receptor was isolated from a woman between 50 and 59 years old in good health. Sequencing was carried out using blood T cells: a sorted CD56 or NKG2C T cell subset, CD4+ or CD8+ T cells, or bulk PBMC T cells (not recorded which). The chain carries TRBV5-1 and TRBJ2-2. The CDR3 spells CASSLPIALEDGGELFF.